The following is a TCR beta chain sequence with its context. Unique molecular identifiers were incorporated into the prepared TCRbeta library. MiXCR, applied by TCRdb to the PCR reads, yields one record per CDR3 protein. Found here are roughly 790,000 distinct CDR3 sequences, roughly 15% of them singletons; the top ten hold approximately 5%. The source of the sample is a study of T-cell reconstitution after alpha-beta-depleted transplantation in children. Germline V gives CDR1 DFQATT, CDR2 SNEGSKA (reference sequence). Trimming stripped 5 bases from V and 0 bases from J, with 14 bases between. This CDR3 comprises 15 residues.

Specimen: PBMCs, mostly from graft donor cells, collected 360 days after TCRalphabeta/CD19-depleted stem cell transplant. This sequence was found in a male patient aged 5 to 17 who had a stem cell transplant for acute lymphoblastic leukemia, so the T cells may come from the graft donor. The chain carries TRBV20-1 and TRBJ1-3; D perhaps matches TRBD1 (5 bases). In DNA, the CDR3 is TGCAGTGCTGCCGTTGACAGAAACTCTGGAAACACCATATATTTT. As protein: CSAAVDRNSGNTIYF.